This T cell receptor beta chain was captured in a study of blood T cell repertoires in COVID-19 (dated by TCRdb to the early 2020s). About the investigation overall: Collaborator samples came from the United States, Italy and Spain and covered acute and convalescent phases of COVID-19. The prospective study material was composed of cDNA or gDNA derived from T cells, B-cell-depleted T cells, or PBMCs. The dataset comprised deeply sampled blood TCRbeta repertoires from subjects exposed to, actively infected with, or recovered from COVID-19. A freely available public database, intended as a resource for researchers studying the immune response to SARS-CoV-2, is where the repertoires were released. The samples were drawn from two sources: the first 160 participants of the ongoing ImmuneRACE study, and about 1,300 subjects contributed by 6 global collaborators. Sample metadata almost always included a de-identified subject ID, COVID-19 status, age in years and sex. Where available, HLA class I and class II types were obtained from metadata supplied by the sample provider rather than from assay-based typing. Overall results and qualifications from the work: The quantity of clinical and demographic metadata differed by source and by participant and was supplied without curation.

Collaborating institutions collected whole blood in K2EDTA tubes following their own protocols. For TCRbeta analysis, collaborators shipped samples as frozen whole blood, isolated PBMCs, or DNA extracted from either of those sample types. The immunoSEQ Assay, a bias-controlled multiplex PCR, was used to amplify TCRbeta CDR3 regions from genomic DNA. Processing in the source paper ran as follows. Nucleated cell counts per sample were estimated from amplification of reference gene primers within the assay. To quantify the absolute abundance of each unique TCRbeta CDR3 rearrangement, sequence reads were collapsed and filtered. Productive Simpson clonality was computed per sample as the square root of Simpson's diversity index over productive rearrangements. TCRdb took this table from immuneACCESS and kept in-frame rearrangements with V and J called. Such tables lack part of the clones; where checked against another copy, unresolved V genes explain under half of the gap, and the rest is unexplained. V and J calls and clone size are copied from that table; D and trimming were computed from the DNA. The sample contains approximately 150,000 clones, approximately 83% of them found a single time. Around 3.5% of the sample belongs to the ten largest clones.

This clone appeared a few times. This receptor's antigen is unknown. Within one base of it there is no much larger clone, and no base qualities were kept. The source material was peripheral blood. The origin of this receptor is a man between 70 and 80 years old with acute or convalescent COVID-19.

The bases read TGTGCCAGCAGTGAATCGACAGGGAGCTACGAGCAGTACTTC. It specifies CASSESTGSYEQYF. The rearrangement combines TRBV25-1 with TRBJ2-7; 7 nucleotides in the junction match TRBD1. V trim: 1 base; J trim: 3 bases; unmatched bases: 3. In the germline V gene, CDR1 corresponds to MGHDK and CDR2 to SYGVNS. The CDR3 numbers 14 residues from cysteine through phenylalanine. The read is trimmed to its CDR3 DNA, 42 bases read in frame from base 1.